This is a list of T cell receptor beta chains from one sample in a study of CXCR3-negative and CXCR3-positive naive CD8 T cells. After re-calling the 5' RACE reads, TCRdb lists one entry per CDR3 protein, DNA absent. The data include around 63,000 distinct CDR3 sequences; the top ten clones carry 4.8%. Input material: naive CXCR3+ CD8+ T cells from blood. These receptors all stem from a human donor in good health. Some clones in this sample may be carry-over from other donors' samples. The CDR3 runs from the conserved cysteine through the conserved F or W. Fields, in order: V gene, clone size, J gene, CDR3 protein. Size tells how often a clone was seen (once, few, many) or the class of an expanded clone, and some rows leave it out.

>TRBV29-1|NA|TRBJ1-1
CSVEDIWDGDTEAFF
>TRBV4-1|NA|TRBJ2-3
CASSQSASTDTQYF
>TRBV7-7|medium-sized|TRBJ2-3
CASSSQGDTDTQYF
>TRBV7-9|NA|TRBJ2-7
CASSLLGYPYEQYF
>TRBV12-3/TRBV12-4|NA|TRBJ1-2
CASSLRAGDYGYTF
>TRBV29-1|NA|TRBJ1-2
CSVESTESYGYTF
>TRBV14|NA|TRBJ2-7
CASSQGSGGFEQYF
>TRBV7-8|NA|TRBJ2-1
CASSPPEPSGAYNEQFF
>TRBV25-1|NA|TRBJ2-5
CASRAPTETQYF
>TRBV7-8|NA|TRBJ2-1
CASSSGLDPYNEQFF
>TRBV9|NA|TRBJ2-7
CASSVDSSPYEQYF
>TRBV3-1|NA|TRBJ2-5
CASSQVQGSGPQETQYF
>TRBV28|NA|TRBJ2-1
CASSPPRQGLYEQLF
>TRBV10-3|NA|TRBJ2-5
CAIAGEGAHQETQYF
>TRBV29-1|NA|TRBJ2-1
CSVVGSGRAYNEQFF
>TRBV13|NA|TRBJ2-7
CASSHSGLPYEQYF
>TRBV29-1|NA|TRBJ2-2
CSVELSNTGELFF
>TRBV5-1|NA|TRBJ2-3
CASSAPRNHTQYF
>TRBV29-1|NA|TRBJ2-3
CSGVAGGSTDTQYF
>TRBV5-5|NA|TRBJ2-2
CASSLDPGEAGELFF
>TRBV28|NA|TRBJ1-2
CASSLYYGDSSSGYTF
>TRBV20-1|NA|TRBJ1-2
CSARGTGVDGYTF
>TRBV28|NA|TRBJ1-2
CASSLAPSGLGYTF
>TRBV29-1|NA|TRBJ1-2
CSTLPGTSERTF
>TRBV7-9|NA|TRBJ1-1
CASSSRVENTEAFF
>TRBV20-1|NA|TRBJ2-5
CSARDLTSGAQETQYF
>TRBV28|NA|TRBJ2-1
CASTTDGDNEQFF
>TRBV28|NA|TRBJ1-1
CASSLTRTYPAFF
>TRBV5-1|NA|TRBJ2-1
CASWGDGYNEQFF
>TRBV3-1|NA|TRBJ2-1
CASSQEVHEQFF
>TRBV7-9|NA|TRBJ2-1
CASSLLGVNEQFF
>TRBV29-1|NA|TRBJ2-7
CSARTGASYEQYF
>TRBV21-1|NA|TRBJ2-2
CASSKCGTINTGELFF